The sequence of this TCR beta chain was determined in a study of CD8+ T cells in alopecia areata. Trimming took off 6 bases at V and 3 bases at J, with 15 bases between the two ends. Germline CDR1 and CDR2: MNHNY and SVGAGI (reference sequence). The CDR3 has 15 amino acids. Lesional scalp punch biopsies and peripheral blood came from alopecia areata patients. Starting from PBMCs, sorting isolated CD4+ and CD8+ T cells. RNA was isolated and reverse transcribed to cDNA, the sequencing template. Libraries were prepared by immunoSEQ multiplex PCR; TCRdb keeps only in-frame clonotypes and omits some of them. The sample yields some 130,000 clones, around 49% seen once.

The sample consisted of CD8+ T cells sorted from blood, taken at week 0. This clonotype was sampled from a human donor with alopecia areata. V and J are TRBV6-6 and TRBJ1-5, with D maybe TRBD1 (6 bases). This CDR3 is CASSFLDSTNQPQHF. The CDR3 DNA reads as TGTGCCAGCAGCTTCCTGGACAGCACCAATCAGCCCCAGCATTTT.